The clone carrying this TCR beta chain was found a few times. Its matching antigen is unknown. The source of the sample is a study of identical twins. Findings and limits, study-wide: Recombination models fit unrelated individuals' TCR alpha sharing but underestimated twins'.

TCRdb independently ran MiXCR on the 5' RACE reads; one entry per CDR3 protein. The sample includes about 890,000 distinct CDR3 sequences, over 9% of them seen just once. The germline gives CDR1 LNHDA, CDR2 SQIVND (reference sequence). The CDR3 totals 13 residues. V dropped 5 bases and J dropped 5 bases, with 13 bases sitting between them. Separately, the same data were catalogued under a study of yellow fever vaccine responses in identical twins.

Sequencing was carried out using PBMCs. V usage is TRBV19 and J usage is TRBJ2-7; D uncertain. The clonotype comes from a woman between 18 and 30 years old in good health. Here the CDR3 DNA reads TGTGCCAGTAGTTCAAAGGTCGGGCACGAGCAGTACTTC. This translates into CASSSKVGHEQYF.